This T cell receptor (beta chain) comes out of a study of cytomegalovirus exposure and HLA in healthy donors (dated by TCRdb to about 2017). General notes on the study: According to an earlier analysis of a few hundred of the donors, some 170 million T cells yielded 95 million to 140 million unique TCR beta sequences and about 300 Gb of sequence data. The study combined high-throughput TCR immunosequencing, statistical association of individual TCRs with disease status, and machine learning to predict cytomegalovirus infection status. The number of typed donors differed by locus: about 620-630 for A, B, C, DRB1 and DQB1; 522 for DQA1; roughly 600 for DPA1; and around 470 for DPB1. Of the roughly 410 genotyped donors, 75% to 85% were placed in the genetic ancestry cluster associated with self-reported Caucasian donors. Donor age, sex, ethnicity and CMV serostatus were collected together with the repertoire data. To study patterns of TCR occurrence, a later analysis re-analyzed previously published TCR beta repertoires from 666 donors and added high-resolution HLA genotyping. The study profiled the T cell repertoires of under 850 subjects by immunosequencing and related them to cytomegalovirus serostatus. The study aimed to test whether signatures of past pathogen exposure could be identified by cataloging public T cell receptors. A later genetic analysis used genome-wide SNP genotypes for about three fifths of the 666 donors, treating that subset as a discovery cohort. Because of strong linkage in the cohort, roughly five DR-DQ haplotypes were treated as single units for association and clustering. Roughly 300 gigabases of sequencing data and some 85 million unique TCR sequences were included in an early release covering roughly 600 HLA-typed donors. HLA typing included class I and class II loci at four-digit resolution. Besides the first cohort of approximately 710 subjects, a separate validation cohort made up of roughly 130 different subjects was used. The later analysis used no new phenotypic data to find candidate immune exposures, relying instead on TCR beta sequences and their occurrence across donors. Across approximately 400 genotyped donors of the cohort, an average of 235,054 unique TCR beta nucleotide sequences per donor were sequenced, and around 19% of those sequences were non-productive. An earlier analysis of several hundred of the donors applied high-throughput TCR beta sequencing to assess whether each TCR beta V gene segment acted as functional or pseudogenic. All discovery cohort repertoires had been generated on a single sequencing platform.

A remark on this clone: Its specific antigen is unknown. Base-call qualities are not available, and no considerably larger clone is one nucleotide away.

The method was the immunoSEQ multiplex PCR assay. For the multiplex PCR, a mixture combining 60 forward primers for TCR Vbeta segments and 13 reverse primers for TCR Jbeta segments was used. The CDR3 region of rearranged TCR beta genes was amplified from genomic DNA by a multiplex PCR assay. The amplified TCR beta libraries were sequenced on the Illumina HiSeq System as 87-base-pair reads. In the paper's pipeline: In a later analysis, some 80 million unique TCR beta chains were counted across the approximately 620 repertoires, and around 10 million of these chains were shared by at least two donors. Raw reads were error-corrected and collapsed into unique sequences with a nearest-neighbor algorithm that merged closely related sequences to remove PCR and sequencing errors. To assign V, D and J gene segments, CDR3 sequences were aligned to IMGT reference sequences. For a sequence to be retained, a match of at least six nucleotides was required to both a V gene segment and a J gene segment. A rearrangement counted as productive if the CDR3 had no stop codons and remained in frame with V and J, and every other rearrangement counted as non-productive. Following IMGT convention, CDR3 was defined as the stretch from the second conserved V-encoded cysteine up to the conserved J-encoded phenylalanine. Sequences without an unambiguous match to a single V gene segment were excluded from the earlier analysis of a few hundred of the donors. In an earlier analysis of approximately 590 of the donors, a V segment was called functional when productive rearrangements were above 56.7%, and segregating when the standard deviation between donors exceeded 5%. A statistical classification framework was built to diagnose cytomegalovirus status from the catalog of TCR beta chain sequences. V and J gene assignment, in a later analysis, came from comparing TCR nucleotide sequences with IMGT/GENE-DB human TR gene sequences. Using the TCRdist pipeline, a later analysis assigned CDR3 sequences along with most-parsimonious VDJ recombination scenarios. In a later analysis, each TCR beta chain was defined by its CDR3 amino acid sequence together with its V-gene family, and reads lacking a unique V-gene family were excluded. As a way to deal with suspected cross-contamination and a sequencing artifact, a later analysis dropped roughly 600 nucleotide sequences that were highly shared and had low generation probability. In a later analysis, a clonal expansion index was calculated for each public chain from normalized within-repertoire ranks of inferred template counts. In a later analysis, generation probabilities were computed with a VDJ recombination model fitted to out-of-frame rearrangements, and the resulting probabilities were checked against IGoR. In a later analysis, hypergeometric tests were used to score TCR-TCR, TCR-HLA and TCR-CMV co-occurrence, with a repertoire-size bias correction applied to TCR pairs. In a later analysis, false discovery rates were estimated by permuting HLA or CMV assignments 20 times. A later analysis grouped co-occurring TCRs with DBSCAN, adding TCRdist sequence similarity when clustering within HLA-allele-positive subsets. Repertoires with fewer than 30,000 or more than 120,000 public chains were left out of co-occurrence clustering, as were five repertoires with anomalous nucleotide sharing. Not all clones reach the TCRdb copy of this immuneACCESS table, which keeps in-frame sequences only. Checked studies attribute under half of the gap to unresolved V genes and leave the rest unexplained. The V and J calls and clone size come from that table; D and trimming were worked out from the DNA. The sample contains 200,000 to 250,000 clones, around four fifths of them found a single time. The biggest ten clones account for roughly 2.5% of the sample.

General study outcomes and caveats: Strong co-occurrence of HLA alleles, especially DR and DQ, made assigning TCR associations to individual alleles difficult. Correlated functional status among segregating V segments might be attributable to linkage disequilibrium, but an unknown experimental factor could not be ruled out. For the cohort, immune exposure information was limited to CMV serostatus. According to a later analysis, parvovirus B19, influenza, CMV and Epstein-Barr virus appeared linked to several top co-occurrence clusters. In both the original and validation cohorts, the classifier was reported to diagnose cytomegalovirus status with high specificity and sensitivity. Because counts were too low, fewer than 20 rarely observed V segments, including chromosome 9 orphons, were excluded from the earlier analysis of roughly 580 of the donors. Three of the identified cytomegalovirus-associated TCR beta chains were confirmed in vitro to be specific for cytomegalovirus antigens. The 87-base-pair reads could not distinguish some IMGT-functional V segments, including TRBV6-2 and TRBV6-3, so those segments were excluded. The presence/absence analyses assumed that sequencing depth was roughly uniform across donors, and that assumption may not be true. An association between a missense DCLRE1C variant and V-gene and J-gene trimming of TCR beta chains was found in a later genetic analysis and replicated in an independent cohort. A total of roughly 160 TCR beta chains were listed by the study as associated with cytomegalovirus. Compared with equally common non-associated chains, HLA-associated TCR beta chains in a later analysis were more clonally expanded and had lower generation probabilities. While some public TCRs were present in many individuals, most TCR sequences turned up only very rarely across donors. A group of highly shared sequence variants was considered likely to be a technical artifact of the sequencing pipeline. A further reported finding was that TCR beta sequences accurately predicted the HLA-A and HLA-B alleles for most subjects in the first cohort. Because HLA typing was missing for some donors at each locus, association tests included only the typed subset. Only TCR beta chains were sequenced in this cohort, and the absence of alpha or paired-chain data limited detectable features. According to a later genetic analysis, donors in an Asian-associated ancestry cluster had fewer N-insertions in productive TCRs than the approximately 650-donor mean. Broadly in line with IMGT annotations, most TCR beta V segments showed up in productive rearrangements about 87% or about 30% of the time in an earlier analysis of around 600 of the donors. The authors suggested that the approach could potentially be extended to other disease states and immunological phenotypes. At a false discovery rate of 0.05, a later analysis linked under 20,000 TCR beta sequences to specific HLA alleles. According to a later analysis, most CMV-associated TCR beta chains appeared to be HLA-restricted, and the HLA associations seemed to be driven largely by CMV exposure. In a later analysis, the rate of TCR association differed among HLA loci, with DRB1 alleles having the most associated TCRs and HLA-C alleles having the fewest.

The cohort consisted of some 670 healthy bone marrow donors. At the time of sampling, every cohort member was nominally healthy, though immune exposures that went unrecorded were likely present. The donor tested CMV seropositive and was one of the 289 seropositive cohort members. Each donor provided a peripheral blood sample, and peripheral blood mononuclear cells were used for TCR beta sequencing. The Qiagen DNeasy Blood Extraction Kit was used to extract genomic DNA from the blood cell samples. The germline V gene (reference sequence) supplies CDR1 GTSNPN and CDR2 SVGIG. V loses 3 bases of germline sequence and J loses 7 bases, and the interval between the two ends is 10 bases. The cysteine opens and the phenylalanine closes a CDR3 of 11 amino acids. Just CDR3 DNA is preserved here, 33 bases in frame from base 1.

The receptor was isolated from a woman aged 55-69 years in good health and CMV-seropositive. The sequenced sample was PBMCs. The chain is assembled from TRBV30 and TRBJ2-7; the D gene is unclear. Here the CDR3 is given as CAWSLSEEQYF. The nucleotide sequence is TGTGCCTGGAGCTTATCGGAGGAGCAGTACTTC.